A single sample gave rise to the 19 T cell receptor beta chains below, sequenced in a study of Tregs in tolerant kidney transplant recipients. Assay: immunoSEQ multiplex PCR; the TCRdb copy retains only in-frame clones and omits some. Of about 240,000 clones listed, approximately 84% are singletons. Sequenced sample: CD4+ T cells from blood. All receptors derive from a human donor in good health.

The chain employs TRBV7-8 and TRBJ2-7, with 15 bases matching TRBD2. The CDR3 covers 16 residues. Germline CDR1 reads SGHVS; CDR2 reads FQNEAQ. Trimming took 1 base from V and 4 from J; bases not matched to a gene: 2. DNA of the CDR3: TGTGCCAGCAGCTTAGTAGGGACTAGCGGGAGGTACGAGCAGTACTTC. It codes for CASSLVGTSGRYEQYF.

V usage is TRBV7-2 and J usage is TRBJ1-1; no clear D gene. CDR1 is SGHTA and CDR2 is FQGNSA in the germline V gene. V lost 2 bases to trimming and J lost 4 bases, with 14 bases between them. The CDR3 loop spans 15 amino acids. CDR3: CASSLTPIGGTEAFF. The CDR3 nucleotides read TGTGCCAGCAGCTTAACCCCCATAGGCGGCACTGAAGCTTTCTTT.

The chain carries TRBV2 and TRBJ1-4, with 7 bases that match TRBD1. CDR3 length: 13 amino acids. The J segment lost 3 bases and the V segment lost 6 bases, leaving 1 base of the junction unmatched. Germline V gene lookup returns CDR1 SNHLY and CDR2 FYNNEI. The CDR3, as DNA: TGTGCCAGCAGGGGGACAGCTAATGAAAAACTGTTTTTT. Its protein is CASRGTANEKLFF.

The genes are TRBV15 and TRBJ1-5; D is perhaps TRBD1 (5 bases). The length of the CDR3 is 17 residues. V lost 1 base, J lost 3 bases, and 16 bases lay in between. The germline V gene encodes CDR1 LNHNV and CDR2 YYDKDF (reference sequence). The CDR3 DNA is TGTGCCACCAGCAGAGGACGCACTGACAGAAACAATCAGCCCCAGCATTTT. This gives the protein CATSRGRTDRNNQPQHF. The full variable domain, its missing parts supplied by reference TRBV15 and TRBJ1-5, is DAMVIQNPRYQVTQFGKPVTLSCSQTLNHNVMYWYQQKSSQAPKLLFHYYDKDFNNEADTPDNFQSRRPNTSFCFLDIRSPGLGDTAMYLCATSRGRTDRNNQPQHFGDGTRLSIL.

This clone was seen once. CDR3 nucleotide sequence: TGTGCCAGCAGCCCAGAAGGCGGACAGCTCGAGCAGTACTTC. As protein: CASSPEGGQLEQYF. The rearrangement joins TRBV4-2 to TRBJ2-7, with D possibly matching TRBD1 (6 bases). Germline CDR1 LGHNA, CDR2 YNFKEQ. The V and J ends lost 4 bases and 6 bases respectively, with 16 bases between them. The length of the CDR3 is 14 residues.

The chain has TRBV5-1 and TRBJ2-7; 9 bases agree with TRBD2. J was trimmed by 2 bases and V by 4 bases; bases with no gene match: 7. CDR1 SGHRS and CDR2 YFSETQ come from the germline V gene. CDR3 length: 15 residues. CDR3 nucleotides: TGCGCCAGCAGCCTCGGACTAGCGTCGACCTACGAGCAGTACTTC. It is translated as CASSLGLASTYEQYF. The variable domain in full, completed from reference TRBV5-1 and TRBJ2-7, reads KAGVTQTPRYLIKTRGQQVTLSCSPISGHRSVSWYQQTPGQGLQFLFEYFSETQRNKGNFPGRFSGRQFSNSRSEMNVSTLELGDSALYLCASSLGLASTYEQYFGPGTRLTVT.

This clone has only one observation. This chain connects TRBV10-3 to TRBJ1-1; possible D gene TRBD1, 6 bases. V lost 5 bases, J lost 0 bases, and 13 bases lay in between. The CDR3 totals 15 residues. Germline V CDR1 and CDR2: ENHRY, SYGVKD. Written as DNA, the CDR3 is TGTGCCATCAGTTACAGGGAAATCATGAACACTGAAGCTTTCTTT. Translating gives CAISYREIMNTEAFF.

The rearrangement links TRBV18 to TRBJ1-2; 10 nucleotides align to TRBD1. Trimming removed 2 bases from V and 5 bases from J; junction bases left unmatched: 5. This CDR3 has 15 amino acids. From germline, CDR1 is KGHSH and CDR2 LQKENI. The CDR3 region is CASSPAGTGVYGYTF. CDR3 DNA sequence: TGTGCCAGCTCACCAGCAGGGACAGGGGTTTATGGCTACACCTTC. The whole variable domain, filled in from reference TRBV18 and TRBJ1-2, reads NAGVMQNPRHLVRRRGQEARLRCSPMKGHSHVYWYRQLPEEGLKFMVYLQKENIIDESGMPKERFSAEFPKEGPSILRIQQVVRGDSAAYFCASSPAGTGVYGYTFGSGTRLTVV.

The chain carries TRBV9 and TRBJ2-2, with a weak D call TRBD2 (7 bases). Germline CDR1 reads SGDLS; CDR2 reads YYNGEE. The V gene lost 5 bases and the J gene lost 2 bases, with 16 bases spanning the gap. The length of the CDR3 is 16 residues. The chain's CDR3 is CASSDMGGGNTGELFF. The CDR3 region has the DNA TGTGCCAGCAGTGACATGGGCGGGGGCAACACCGGGGAGCTGTTTTTT.

The chain links TRBV5-1 to TRBJ2-3; 10 positions agree with TRBD2. Trimming removed 0 bases from V and 4 bases from J; junction bases left unmatched: 2. CDR3 length equals 15 residues. Germline V CDR1 and CDR2: SGHRS, YFSETQ. The CDR3 sequence is CASSLERGGSDTQYF. The CDR3 DNA reads as TGCGCCAGCAGCTTGGAGCGGGGGGGATCAGATACGCAGTATTTT.

The chain recombines TRBV19 with TRBJ1-1; D not certain. Germline V gives CDR1 LNHDA, CDR2 SQIVND (reference sequence). V lost 6 bases, J lost 1 base, and 12 bases lay in between. This CDR3 is 14 amino acids long. The CDR3 loop reads CASSLYGGNTEAFF. CDR3 nucleotides: TGTGCCAGTAGCCTTTACGGAGGGAACACTGAAGCTTTCTTT.

This sequence joins TRBV2 and TRBJ1-1; weak D call: TRBD1 (6 bases). V lost 3 bases and J 8 bases, leaving 22 bases between the germline ends. The CDR3 length is 16 residues. The V gene's germline CDR1 is SNHLY and CDR2 FYNNEI. The CDR3 DNA sequence: TGTGCCAGCAGTGAGTCGGGTCGAGGGGGGGCAGGAGAAGCTTTCTTT. Translation gives CASSESGRGGAGEAFF.

The rearrangement uses TRBV6-5 and TRBJ1-1, with TRBD1 identical over 7 bases. Germline V gene sequence: CDR1 MNHEY, CDR2 SVGAGI. The CDR3 covers 14 residues. V gave up 4 bases and J gave up 5 bases; unmatched junction bases: 7. The CDR3 bases are TGTGCCAGCAGTTCGGAGGGGGCGGATACTGAAGCTTTCTTT. As protein: CASSSEGADTEAFF.

This rearrangement joins TRBV2 to TRBJ1-6; D gene ambiguous. Germline CDR1 and CDR2: SNHLY and FYNNEI. V shed 7 bases and J shed 6 bases, with 10 bases lying between them. The CDR3 spans 13 residues. As DNA, the CDR3 is TGTGCCAGCATAAGCCAGACTAATTCACCCCTCCACTTT. Protein product: CASISQTNSPLHF.

The chain links TRBV20-1 to TRBJ1-2; D not certain. V lost 3 bases and J lost 1, with 3 bases in between. This CDR3 has 11 residues. Looked up from germline, CDR1 is DFQATT and CDR2 is SNEGSKA (reference sequence). Written as DNA, the CDR3 is TGCAGTGCTAGGGTTAACTATGGCTACACCTTC. Translating gives CSARVNYGYTF.

The gene calls are TRBV4-2 and TRBJ2-7; no clear D. Looked up from germline, CDR1 is LGHNA and CDR2 is YNFKEQ. V was pared by 0 bases and J by 2 bases, with 11 bases between. The CDR3 is 15 residues long. For the CDR3, the DNA is TGTGCCAGCAGCCAAGATTGGACGGCAACCTACGAGCAGTACTTC. Translation gives CASSQDWTATYEQYF.

The chain joins TRBV4-2 to TRBJ2-1; D not certain. This CDR3 has 13 residues. The germline gives CDR1 LGHNA, CDR2 YNFKEQ. V gave up 5 bases and J gave up 8 bases, with 13 bases separating them. The CDR3 protein is CASSIAGNDEQFF. In nucleotides, the CDR3 is TGTGCCAGCAGCATCGCTGGGAACGATGAGCAGTTCTTC.

V and J are TRBV7-2 and TRBJ1-5; D is perhaps TRBD1 (5 bases). Germline values: CDR1 SGHTA, CDR2 FQGNSA. This CDR3 has 13 amino acids. With 5 bases removed from V and 4 bases from J, the gap between germline ends came to 9 bases. This chain's CDR3 is CASSIQGNQPQHF. CDR3 nucleotides: TGTGCCAGCAGCATTCAGGGTAATCAGCCCCAGCATTTT.

V usage is TRBV11-2 and J usage is TRBJ2-1; the match to TRBD2 covers 7 bases. The germline CDR1 and CDR2 sequences are SGHAT and FQNNGV. This CDR3 spans 19 amino acids. The ends lost 5 bases at V and 3 bases at J; junction bases unmatched: 19. CDR3 in DNA: TGTGCCAGCAGCCACCCCCGGGACTACGTCCGTCGGATCTACAATGAGCAGTTCTTC. This sequence encodes CASSHPRDYVRRIYNEQFF.